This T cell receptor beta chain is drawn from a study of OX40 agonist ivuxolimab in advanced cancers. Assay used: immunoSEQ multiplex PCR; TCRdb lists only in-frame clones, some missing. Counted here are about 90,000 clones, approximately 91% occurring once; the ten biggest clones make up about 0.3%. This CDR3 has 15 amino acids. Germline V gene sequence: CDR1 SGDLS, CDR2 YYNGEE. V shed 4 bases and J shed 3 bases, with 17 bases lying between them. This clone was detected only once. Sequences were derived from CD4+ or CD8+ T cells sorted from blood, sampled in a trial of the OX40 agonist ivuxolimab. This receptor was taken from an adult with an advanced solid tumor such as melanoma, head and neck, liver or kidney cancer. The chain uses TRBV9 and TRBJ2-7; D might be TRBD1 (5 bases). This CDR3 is CASSPRDRSYYEQYF. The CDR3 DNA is TGTGCCAGCAGCCCCCGCGACAGATCTTACTACGAGCAGTACTTC.